This passage covers 28 T cell receptor beta chains from one sample sequenced in a study of neurological immune-mediated disorders (dated by TCRdb to the late 2010s). Library generation was performed with 5' RACE. Instrument used: Illumina HiSeq 2500. TCRdb's own reprocessing of the public reads used fastp at Q25 and MiXCR and kept productive beta chains. Each entry merges the rows of one CDR3 protein and shows their most common DNA and genes. The sample yields around 97,000 distinct CDR3 sequences; about 10% were counted once. 3.1% of the sample belongs to the ten largest clones. Explained via the paper, the time point label denotes: longitudinal time-point 3. Sequencing was done on a sample of PBMCs. The receptor source for this set is a female donor with HTLV-1-associated myelopathy (HAM/TSP).

This clonotype showed up many times. The genes are TRBV20-1 and TRBJ2-2; 8 positions match TRBD2. Germline lookup yields CDR1 DFQATT and CDR2 SNEGSKA (reference sequence). The CDR3 sequence is 13 residues long. The trim removed 5 bases at V and 4 bases at J, leaving 3 bases unmatched. The CDR3 DNA is TGCAGTGCTCTACTAGCGGTCACCGGGGAGCTGTTTTTT. Amino acid sequence: CSALLAVTGELFF.

The sample holds many counts of this clonotype. The chain recombines TRBV18 with TRBJ2-3, with D uncertain. V was shortened by 2 bases and J by 3 bases, with 3 bases between the two germline ends. CDR3 size: 12 residues. Per germline, CDR1 KGHSH and CDR2 LQKENI. The CDR3 nucleotides are TGTGCCAGCTCACCAATGACAGATACGCAGTATTTT. Translating gives CASSPMTDTQYF. The full variable domain, rest sourced from reference TRBV18 and TRBJ2-3, is NAGVMQNPRHLVRRRGQEARLRCSPMKGHSHVYWYRQLPEEGLKFMVYLQKENIIDESGMPKERFSAEFPKEGPSILRIQQVVRGDSAAYFCASSPMTDTQYFGPGTRLTVL.

This clonotype was seen at least ten times. V gene TRBV20-1 combines with J gene TRBJ2-1; 15 bases are a match to TRBD2. V trimming: 4 bases; J trimming: 7 bases; junction bases outside the gene matches: 5. The CDR3 sequence is 15 residues long. The germline V gene has CDR1 DFQATT and CDR2 SNEGSKA (reference sequence). The CDR3 region is CSAIRTSGGANEQFF. The CDR3 coding sequence is TGCAGTGCTATACGGACTAGCGGGGGGGCAAATGAGCAGTTCTTC.

This clonotype was observed many times. The V gene is TRBV20-1, the J gene TRBJ2-2; 7 nucleotides align to TRBD1. The J segment lost 3 bases and the V segment lost 1 base, leaving 8 bases of the junction unmatched. The length of the CDR3 is 16 residues. From germline, CDR1 is DFQATT and CDR2 SNEGSKA (reference sequence). The CDR3 nucleotides read TGCAGTGCTAGAGTTTCCGGACAGGCGTACACCGGGGAGCTGTTTTTT. Protein: CSARVSGQAYTGELFF.

This clonotype came up many times. The chain is built from TRBV3-1 and TRBJ2-7; D not certain. Germline V gene data show CDR1 as LGHDT and CDR2 as YNNKEL (reference sequence). With 0 bases removed from V and 6 bases from J, the gap between germline ends came to 15 bases. The CDR3 length is 15 residues. The CDR3 DNA reads as TGTGCCAGCAGCCAAGATCTCGGGCCATACGGCGAGCAGTACTTC. Its translation: CASSQDLGPYGEQYF.

The CDR3 sequence is CASSQDPIVGQGEYEQYF. CDR3 DNA: TGTGCCAGCAGCCAAGATCCGATTGTGGGTCAGGGGGAATACGAGCAGTACTTC. The rearrangement links TRBV14 to TRBJ2-7; 7 bases fit TRBD1. Losses at the gene ends were 0 bases for V and 4 bases for J; bases not matched to a gene: 15. The CDR3 is 18 residues long. The germline CDR1 and CDR2 sequences are SGHDN and FVKESK.

The V gene is TRBV5-1, the J gene TRBJ2-3, with D perhaps TRBD1 or TRBD2 (5 bases each). The CDR3 is 14 residues long. The V gene lost 3 bases and the J gene lost 0 bases, with 8 bases spanning the gap. Germline V gene data show CDR1 as SGHRS and CDR2 as YFSETQ. CDR3 nucleotide sequence: TGCGCCAGCAGCTATGGGGACAGCACAGATACGCAGTATTTT. Protein: CASSYGDSTDTQYF.

This clonotype came up a few times. CDR3 DNA: TGTGCCAGCAGAGGGACAGGCCTTCAGAATCAGCCCCAGCATTTT. Translating it yields CASRGTGLQNQPQHF. This chain uses TRBV27 with TRBJ1-5, with TRBD1 matching over 8 bases. The CDR3 is 15 amino acids. V was pared by 6 bases and J by 4 bases, with 8 bases of the junction left unmatched. In germline, CDR1 is MNHEY, CDR2 SMNVEV (reference sequence).

This clonotype occurred many times. The chain carries TRBV14 and TRBJ2-1; 8 nucleotides align to TRBD1. V shed 5 bases, J shed 4 bases, and the junction held 13 bases outside the gene matches. The CDR3 is 17 residues long. CDR1 and CDR2 (germline): SGHDN, FVKESK. The CDR3 DNA reads TGTGCCAGCAGCTCCCCAACCCGACGGACAGGGTACAATGAGCAGTTCTTC. Translation: CASSSPTRRTGYNEQFF.

J is TRBJ2-2 and V is TRBV5-1; 9 nucleotides line up with TRBD1. This CDR3 is built from 13 residues. Looked up from germline, CDR1 is SGHRS and CDR2 is YFSETQ. The CDR3 spells CSNRDRDTGELFF. The DNA for the CDR3 is TGCTCCAACCGGGACAGGGACACCGGGGAGCTGTTTTTT.

This clonotype was seen repeatedly, ten times or more. The V call is TRBV5-1, the J call TRBJ1-3, with D possibly being TRBD1 (6 bases). V lost 4 bases and J 2 bases, leaving 10 bases between the germline ends. Germline CDR1 and CDR2: SGHRS and YFSETQ. The CDR3 is made up of 14 amino acids. DNA of the CDR3: TGCGCCAGCAGCGAACAGGGTCCTGGAAACACCATATATTTT. This sequence encodes CASSEQGPGNTIYF.

This clonotype has a count of ten or more. This chain connects TRBV19 to TRBJ2-2; 12 nucleotides match TRBD1. With V trimmed by 6 bases and J by 6 bases, 8 bases remained unmatched. From germline, CDR1 is LNHDA and CDR2 SQIVND (reference sequence). CDR3 length: 16 amino acids. The CDR3 loop reads CASRVPGQGAPGELFF. The CDR3 DNA reads TGTGCCAGTAGAGTACCGGGACAGGGGGCCCCCGGGGAGCTGTTTTTT.

This clonotype showed up many times. The rearrangement uses TRBV18 and TRBJ1-4, with 7 bases matching TRBD1. This CDR3 is built from 14 residues. Germline CDR1 reads KGHSH; CDR2 reads LQKENI. Trimming cost V 3 bases and J 8 bases; bases outside gene matches: 6. The CDR3 DNA sequence: TGTGCCAGCTCACCTAGGGACAGAACAGAAAAACTGTTTTTT. Translated, it gives CASSPRDRTEKLFF.

In its sample, this clonotype was seen many times. The gene calls are TRBV20-1 and TRBJ1-6, with 8 bases identical to TRBD1. Losses at the gene ends were 4 bases for V and 0 bases for J; bases not matched to a gene: 11. The germline V gene has CDR1 DFQATT and CDR2 SNEGSKA (reference sequence). The CDR3 spans 18 residues. The CDR3 nucleotides read TGCAGTGCTACTCGGCAGGGGGCGGGACGCTCCTATAATTCACCCCTCCACTTT. This codes for CSATRQGAGRSYNSPLHF.

This clonotype was counted many times. The J gene is TRBJ1-5, the V gene TRBV20-1; 8 bases map to TRBD1. J gave up 1 base and V 1 base, and 0 bases lay outside the gene matches. This CDR3 has 14 residues. Germline values: CDR1 DFQATT, CDR2 SNEGSKA (reference sequence). As DNA, the CDR3 is TGCAGTGCTAGAGGGACAGGGAGCAATCAGCCCCAGCATTTT. Translated: CSARGTGSNQPQHF.

The sample holds many counts of this clonotype. The gene calls are TRBV28 and TRBJ2-1; 8 bases agree with TRBD1. The trim removed 8 bases at V and 3 bases at J, leaving 6 bases unmatched. CDR1 and CDR2 from the germline V gene are MDHEN and SYDVKM. This CDR3 comprises 14 residues. CDR3 amino acids: CASGQQGGYNEQFF. The CDR3 coding sequence is TGTGCCAGCGGACAACAGGGGGGCTACAATGAGCAGTTCTTC.

This clonotype has at least ten counts. The rearrangement joins TRBV12-3 or TRBV12-4 to TRBJ2-6, with unresolved D. V was cut by 3 bases and J by 4 bases, with 7 bases left in between. The CDR3 has 14 residues. CDR3 region: CASSFDFGANVLTF. Here the CDR3 DNA reads TGTGCCAGCAGTTTTGATTTCGGGGCCAACGTCCTGACTTTC.

This clonotype came up many times. The chain combines TRBV20-1 with TRBJ2-3; D gene unclear. Trimming pared 6 bases from V and 0 bases from J, leaving 16 bases between. Germline values: CDR1 DFQATT, CDR2 SNEGSKA (reference sequence). This CDR3 is built from 15 residues. The CDR3 DNA is TGCAGTGCCCCTCTGAGCGTTATCAGCACAGATACGCAGTATTTT. Encoded protein: CSAPLSVISTDTQYF.

This clonotype was seen ten or more times. V usage is TRBV9 and J usage is TRBJ2-5; TRBD1 might be the D (6 bases). CDR1 SGDLS and CDR2 YYNGEE come from the germline V gene. CDR3 length: 15 residues. V lost 0 bases and J lost 5, with 14 bases in between. DNA for the CDR3: TGTGCCAGCAGCGTAGATTCCCACAGGGAGGAGACCCAGTACTTC. Translating gives CASSVDSHREETQYF.

This clonotype was seen at least ten times. J is TRBJ2-7 and V is TRBV7-2, with 7 bases aligning to TRBD2. From germline, CDR1 is SGHTA and CDR2 FQGNSA. The CDR3 contains 14 residues. With V trimmed by 3 bases and J by 0 bases, 2 bases remained unmatched. CDR3 residues: CASSFRGDSYEQYF. CDR3 coding DNA: TGTGCCAGCAGCTTTCGGGGGGACTCCTACGAGCAGTACTTC. Full variable domain (rest looked up from reference TRBV7-2 and TRBJ2-7): GAGVSQSPSNKVTEKGKDVELRCDPISGHTALYWYRQSLGQGLEFLIYFQGNSAPDKSGLPSDRFSAERTGGSVSTLTIQRTQQEDSAVYLCASSFRGDSYEQYFGPGTRLTVT.

This clonotype was seen at least ten times. The V and J genes are TRBV5-1 and TRBJ1-1, with D tentatively TRBD1 (5 bases). Trimming took off 0 bases at V and 1 base at J, with 13 bases between the two ends. CDR1 and CDR2 from the germline V gene are SGHRS and YFSETQ. The CDR3 totals 16 residues. The CDR3 region has the DNA TGCGCCAGCAGCTTGGCCAGCCGACAGCAGAACACTGAAGCTTTCTTT. This encodes CASSLASRQQNTEAFF.

This clonotype appeared a single time. A much more abundant neighbour one base away suggests this may be a read error. V gene TRBV20-1 combines with J gene TRBJ2-3, with TRBD2 identical over 11 bases. This CDR3 is built from 19 residues. Germline assignment: CDR1 DFQATT and CDR2 SNEGSKA (reference sequence). Germline trimming cut 7 bases from V and 0 bases from J; bases unmatched to any gene: 18. CDR3 sequence reads: CSVVPPAGLAGGSTDTQYF. The CDR3 DNA sequence: TGCAGTGTTGTCCCTCCGGCGGGCCTAGCGGGGGGCAGCACAGATACGCAGTATTTT.

This clonotype was detected ten times or more. The J gene is TRBJ2-7, the V gene TRBV5-1; 10 bases line up with TRBD1. CDR1 and CDR2 from the germline V gene are SGHRS and YFSETQ. V shed 5 bases and J 3 bases; nucleotides not matched to a gene: 5. CDR3 size: 14 residues. CDR3 amino acids: CASREGDRGYEQYF. The CDR3 DNA reads TGCGCCAGCAGAGAGGGGGACAGGGGCTACGAGCAGTACTTC.

The V and J genes are TRBV5-1 and TRBJ1-3; D may be TRBD1 (5 bases). V was clipped by 1 base and J by 8 bases, with 19 bases between them. The CDR3 runs 16 residues. Germline-derived CDR1 and CDR2 are SGHRS and YFSETQ. This chain's CDR3 is CASSLYDSPARDTIYF. The CDR3 bases are TGCGCCAGCAGCTTGTATGACAGCCCCGCCAGAGACACCATATATTTT.

This clonotype was seen ten or more times. The rearrangement uses TRBV5-1 and TRBJ1-6; D gene unclear. CDR3 length: 17 amino acids. The germline CDR1 and CDR2 sequences are SGHRS and YFSETQ. V shed 0 bases and J shed 3 bases, with 13 bases lying between them. The CDR3 DNA reads as TGCGCCAGCAGCTTGGAGGCGGCCGGCTTCTATAATTCACCCCTCCACTTT. Protein product: CASSLEAAGFYNSPLHF.

With respect to this clonotype: A much more abundant neighbour one base away suggests this may be a read error. Here the CDR3 DNA reads TGTGCCAGCAGTGAATGGGACGAACTGCAGTACTTC. This gives the protein CASSEWDELQYF. The chain employs TRBV2 and TRBJ2-7, with D possibly called TRBD1 or TRBD2 (5 bases each). V dropped 2 bases and J dropped 9 bases, with 11 bases sitting between them. Germline-derived CDR1 and CDR2 are SNHLY and FYNNEI. CDR3 size: 12 residues.

This clonotype came up many times. The chain has TRBV10-3 and TRBJ2-5; 7 bases fit TRBD2. This CDR3 has 14 amino acids. Losses at the gene ends were 7 bases for V and 4 bases for J; bases not matched to a gene: 9. From germline, CDR1 is ENHRY and CDR2 SYGVKD. Here the CDR3 reads CAIKGRGRGETQYF. CDR3 coding DNA: TGTGCCATCAAGGGGCGGGGGAGAGGAGAGACCCAGTACTTC.

This clonotype was counted at least ten times. In nucleotides, the CDR3 is TGCGCCAGCAGCAGACCAAGGGGCCAAGAGACCCAGTACTTC. This gives the protein CASSRPRGQETQYF. The V and J genes are TRBV5-1 and TRBJ2-5; tentative D call: TRBD1 (5 bases). This CDR3 contains 14 residues. Deletions cut 4 bases from V and 1 base from J, with 11 bases between. Germline CDR1 reads SGHRS; CDR2 reads YFSETQ.